This paragraph covers one T cell receptor (beta chain) sequence. Its antigen is unidentified. These data are taken from a study of shared clonotypes between healthy human individuals. Study-wide results and limits: The study generally estimated greater richness for naive than memory subsets. Expectations were that clonotype sharing among donors would be affected by sequencing depth.

Unmatched junction bases numbered 9, after V lost 5 bases and J lost 8 bases. The CDR3 is 16 residues long. The germline V gene has CDR1 LNHDA and CDR2 SQIVND (reference sequence). TCRdb's table, derived via immunoSEQ multiplex PCR, lists solely in-frame clones and lacks some. This table has some 1,600,000 clones, 95% to 99% appearing once. Healthy and HIV-negative, the adult donors had no recent acute infections or vaccinations. The sequence came from a man aged 25-45 years in good health. The sample taken for sequencing was naive CD4+ T cells sorted from blood. Subset defined: CD45RA+ positively selected. The rearrangement links TRBV19 to TRBJ2-1; 13 bases are shared with TRBD2. As DNA, the CDR3 is TGTGCCAGTAGTTCTTCCGGGACTAGCGGGACCTATGAGCAGTTCTTC. It codes for CASSSSGTSGTYEQFF.